The 17 T cell receptor beta chains below come from one sample, sequenced in a study of OX40 agonist ivuxolimab in advanced cancers. Sequenced by immunoSEQ multiplex PCR; TCRdb stores in-frame clones only, minus some. The sample lists fewer than 100,000 clones, roughly 87% seen once, with approximately 0.54% in the top ten. The specimen comprised CD4+ or CD8+ T cells sorted from blood, sampled in a trial of the OX40 agonist ivuxolimab. The receptors stem from an adult with an advanced solid tumor such as melanoma, head and neck, liver or kidney cancer.

The chain joins TRBV19 to TRBJ1-5; TRBD1 agrees at 8 bases. Germline CDR1 LNHDA, CDR2 SQIVND (reference sequence). J gave up 5 bases and V 4 bases, and 16 bases lay outside the gene matches. The CDR3 has 18 residues. The CDR3 spells CASSTPGQGILGHQPQHF. For the CDR3, the DNA is TGTGCCAGTAGTACTCCTGGACAGGGTATATTGGGGCATCAGCCCCAGCATTTT.

The V call is TRBV7-6, the J call TRBJ1-1; 7 bases fit TRBD1. The germline V gene encodes CDR1 SGHVS and CDR2 FNYEAQ. CDR3 length: 15 residues. V lost 3 bases to trimming and J lost 11 bases; unmatched junction nucleotides: 15. The DNA of the CDR3 is TGTGCCAGCAGCTTCCGACAGGGAAGGGTGGTATGGGCTTTCTTT. Encoded protein: CASSFRQGRVVWAFF.

The CDR3 DNA follows: TGCGCCAGCAGCTCCAGGGCAGGGAACCTGGGAGCTTTCTTT. Amino acids: CASSSRAGNLGAFF. This chain links TRBV5-1 with TRBJ1-1; D may be TRBD1 (5 bases). The V gene's germline CDR1 is SGHRS and CDR2 YFSETQ. V gave up 3 bases and J gave up 10 bases, with 19 bases separating them. The CDR3 consists of 14 residues.

The chain has TRBV6-1 and TRBJ1-5, with unresolved D. The CDR3 loop spans 14 amino acids. Looked up from germline, CDR1 is MNHNS and CDR2 is SASEGT. Between the trimmed V and J ends, which lost 3 bases and 4 bases, there was a span of 10 bases. This CDR3 reads CASSDWSSNQPQHF. The CDR3 bases are TGTGCCAGCAGTGATTGGTCCTCTAATCAGCCCCAGCATTTT.

The chain carries TRBV19 and TRBJ2-7, with TRBD1 matching 10 bases. The CDR3 is 16 amino acids. The V and J ends lost 4 bases and 0 bases, in that order; junction bases with no gene match: 6. Germline CDR1 and CDR2: LNHDA and SQIVND (reference sequence). The CDR3 is CASSRAGTGASYEQYF. In DNA form, the CDR3 reads TGTGCCAGTAGTAGGGCCGGGACAGGGGCCTCCTACGAGCAGTACTTC.

The V call is TRBV9, the J call TRBJ2-6; 11 positions match TRBD1. V dropped 0 bases and J dropped 4; count of bases not matched to a gene: 6. Looked up from germline, CDR1 is SGDLS and CDR2 is YYNGEE. The CDR3 consists of 18 residues. As DNA, the CDR3 is TGTGCCAGCAGCGTAGATGGACAGGGGGCGCGGGGGGCCAACGTCCTGACTTTC. Encoded protein: CASSVDGQGARGANVLTF.

This clone has only one observation. The chain combines TRBV12-5 with TRBJ1-5, with unresolved D. This CDR3 is 12 amino acids long. Trimming pared 4 bases from V and 6 bases from J, leaving 7 bases between. The V gene's germline CDR1 is LGHNT and CDR2 FRNRAP. The CDR3 coding sequence is TGTGCTAGTGGTTCAGTTGGTCAGCCCCAGCATTTT. Protein: CASGSVGQPQHF. Combining the CDR3 with reference TRBV12-5 and TRBJ1-5 gives the whole variable domain DARVTQTPRHKVTEMGQEVTMRCQPILGHNTVFWYRQTMMQGLELLAYFRNRAPLDDSGMPKDRFSAEMPDATLATLKIQPSEPRDSAVYFCASGSVGQPQHFGDGTRLSIL.

In this sample, this clone turned up a few times. The rearrangement joins TRBV10-3 to TRBJ1-5; D may be TRBD1 (5 bases). The CDR3 is 16 amino acids. The V gene lost 0 bases and the J gene lost 3 bases, with 12 bases spanning the gap. CDR1 is ENHRY, CDR2 SYGVKD, per germline. Written as DNA, the CDR3 is TGTGCCATCAGTGAGTCGACGGGGGGAGTCAATCAGCCCCAGCATTTT. It is translated as CAISESTGGVNQPQHF.

The chain employs TRBV19 and TRBJ1-2; D may be TRBD1 (6 bases). The CDR3 contains 13 residues. V was pared by 5 bases and J by 3 bases, with 10 bases between. Germline assignment: CDR1 LNHDA and CDR2 SQIVND (reference sequence). DNA of the CDR3: TGTGCCAGTAGTGAGAGACAGGACTATGGCTACACCTTC. Translated, it gives CASSERQDYGYTF.

The chain has TRBV7-8 and TRBJ2-1; TRBD2 agrees at 7 bases. There are 15 residues in the CDR3. CDR1 and CDR2 from the germline V gene are SGHVS and FQNEAQ. Germline trimming cut 5 bases from V and 7 bases from J; bases unmatched to any gene: 11. The CDR3 region is CASSVKWGGENEQFF. The CDR3 nucleotides are TGTGCCAGCAGCGTAAAGTGGGGGGGTGAAAATGAGCAGTTCTTC.

The chain has TRBV5-5 and TRBJ2-7; a weak D match, TRBD2 (6 bases). The CDR3 loop spans 16 amino acids. V was trimmed by 0 bases and J by 3 bases, leaving 16 bases between them. Per the germline V gene, CDR1 is SGHKS and CDR2 is YYEKEE (reference sequence). As DNA, the CDR3 is TGTGCCAGCAGCTTGGGAGGGGCGGGGCTAAACTACGAGCAGTACTTC. Protein: CASSLGGAGLNYEQYF.

CDR3 region: CASSALVGLDNEQFF. In DNA, the CDR3 is TGCGCCAGCAGCGCATTAGTGGGGCTAGACAATGAGCAGTTCTTC. The chain employs TRBV5-1 and TRBJ2-1; maybe TRBD1 (5 bases). Germline CDR1 reads SGHRS; CDR2 reads YFSETQ. The V end was cut by 4 bases, the J end by 5 bases, with 16 bases between. The CDR3 is made up of 15 amino acids.

The chain links TRBV2 to TRBJ2-7; D call uncertain. The CDR3 has 12 residues. Germline V gene lookup returns CDR1 SNHLY and CDR2 FYNNEI. The ends were cut back, 6 bases at V and 4 bases at J, with 10 bases in the middle. Written as DNA, the CDR3 is TGTGCCAGCAGATCACGGGTTTACGAGCAGTACTTC. It encodes CASRSRVYEQYF.

The V gene is TRBV9, the J gene TRBJ2-3; possibly TRBD2 for D (6 bases). Per the germline V gene, CDR1 is SGDLS and CDR2 is YYNGEE. CDR3 length equals 14 residues. With 6 bases removed from V and 6 bases from J, the gap between germline ends came to 17 bases. In nucleotides, the CDR3 is TGTGCCAGCACCCTGACTAGTTATTCGGATACGCAGTATTTT. Protein: CASTLTSYSDTQYF.

The V and J genes are TRBV7-2 and TRBJ1-2; TRBD1 agrees at 7 bases. After removal of 10 bases from V and 4 bases from J, the junction contained 9 bases not matched to a gene. Germline values: CDR1 SGHTA, CDR2 FQGNSA. CDR3 length equals 13 residues. The CDR3 protein is CATSAGTAYGYTF. The CDR3 DNA reads as TGTGCCACCTCCGCCGGGACAGCCTATGGCTACACCTTC.

The DNA of the CDR3 is TGTGCCTCCCGAGGGGGGGGGCAAAGGGGCATTCAGTACTTC. Translated: CASRGGGQRGIQYF. J is TRBJ2-4 and V is TRBV28, with D maybe TRBD2 (7 bases). CDR3 length: 14 amino acids. V gave up 11 bases and J gave up 9 bases, with 23 bases separating them. Germline values: CDR1 MDHEN, CDR2 SYDVKM.

The gene calls are TRBV27 and TRBJ2-7, with D perhaps TRBD2 (6 bases). Trimming left V 0 bases short and J 4 bases short, with 13 bases between. In germline, CDR1 is MNHEY, CDR2 SMNVEV (reference sequence). The CDR3 runs 15 residues. The CDR3 DNA sequence: TGTGCCAGCAGTTTATCGGGGGACTCCAATTACGAGCAGTACTTC. Residues: CASSLSGDSNYEQYF.